This entry is about one T cell receptor beta chain. This sample is drawn from a study of T-cell reconstitution after alpha-beta-depleted transplantation in children. TCRbeta library preparation incorporated unique molecular identifiers. Using its own MiXCR run on the PCR reads, TCRdb lists one record per CDR3 protein. The table lists roughly 400,000 distinct CDR3 sequences, roughly 22% of them singletons. CDR3 length equals 15 residues. The trim removed 2 bases at V and 6 bases at J, leaving 6 bases unmatched. Germline values: CDR1 LGHDT, CDR2 YNNKEL (reference sequence). The source was PBMCs from the stem cell graft donor, collected from the stem cell graft. The J gene is TRBJ2-1, the V gene TRBV3-1; 8 positions agree with TRBD2. The receptor's source is a human donor who donated a stem cell graft to a child with acute myeloid leukemia. The CDR3 sequence: CASSQWAGGANEQFF. The CDR3 DNA is TGTGCCAGCAGCCAATGGGCGGGAGGCGCCAATGAGCAGTTCTTC.